Presented here are 18 T cell receptor beta chains from one specimen sequenced in a study of T cells in localized non-small cell lung cancer. Sequencing was performed with immunoSEQ multiplex PCR; in TCRdb, only in-frame clones are kept and a portion is missing. This table holds around 29,000 clones, about 90% found once. The sequences come from peripheral blood, collected before any cancer treatment. The origin of the receptors is a woman aged 35-70 years with stage I lung adenocarcinoma.

The genes are TRBV2 and TRBJ1-2; 12 bases fit TRBD1. This CDR3 spans 15 amino acids. V was clipped by 7 bases and J by 3 bases; unmatched bases: 6. Per the germline V gene, CDR1 is SNHLY and CDR2 is FYNNEI. DNA for the CDR3: TGTGCCAGCATTGGGACAGGGGGCGCCGACTATGGCTACACCTTC. Amino acids: CASIGTGGADYGYTF.

The chain joins TRBV7-2 to TRBJ2-2; D may be TRBD1 (5 bases). Germline V gene data show CDR1 as SGHTA and CDR2 as FQGNSA. The CDR3 spans 14 residues. V was pared by 1 base and J by 4 bases, with 7 bases between. CDR3: CASSLVRGTGELFF. As DNA, the CDR3 is TGTGCCAGCAGCTTAGTAAGGGGCACCGGGGAGCTGTTTTTT. Combining the CDR3 with reference TRBV7-2 and TRBJ2-2 gives the whole variable domain GAGVSQSPSNKVTEKGKDVELRCDPISGHTALYWYRQSLGQGLEFLIYFQGNSAPDKSGLPSDRFSAERTGGSVSTLTIQRTQQEDSAVYLCASSLVRGTGELFFGEGSRLTVL.

The genes are TRBV19 and TRBJ1-2, with D possibly TRBD1 on 6 matching bases. CDR1 and CDR2 (germline): LNHDA, SQIVND (reference sequence). The length of the CDR3 is 12 residues. V was pared by 6 bases and J by 7 bases, with 12 bases between. The CDR3 is CASSTGRGGYTF. CDR3 DNA sequence: TGTGCCAGTAGCACAGGGAGGGGTGGCTACACCTTC. The full variable domain, rest sourced from reference TRBV19 and TRBJ1-2, is DGGITQSPKYLFRKEGQNVTLSCEQNLNHDAMYWYRQDPGQGLRLIYYSQIVNDFQKGDIAEGYSVSREKKESFPLTVTSAQKNPTAFYLCASSTGRGGYTFGSGTRLTVV.

The rearrangement uses TRBV19 and TRBJ1-4; 9 bases agree with TRBD1. The V segment lost 5 bases and the J segment 0 bases; nucleotides outside the gene matches: 7. Germline V gene data show CDR1 as LNHDA and CDR2 as SQIVND (reference sequence). There are 17 residues in the CDR3. The CDR3 protein is CASSSPGQGATNEKLFF. CDR3 nucleotides: TGTGCCAGTAGTTCCCCGGGACAGGGCGCAACTAATGAAAAACTGTTTTTT.

The rearrangement joins TRBV28 to TRBJ2-3; 8 positions match TRBD2. Per germline, CDR1 MDHEN and CDR2 SYDVKM. The CDR3 covers 14 residues. Germline trimming cut 4 bases from V and 6 bases from J; bases unmatched to any gene: 6. The CDR3 loop reads CASSSGGPGDTQYF. In nucleotides, the CDR3 is TGTGCCAGCAGTTCGGGGGGGCCGGGGGATACGCAGTATTTT.

The chain links TRBV7-2 to TRBJ1-4, with D possibly being TRBD1 (5 bases). Trimming took off 5 bases at V and 2 bases at J, with 9 bases between the two ends. The CDR3 loop spans 14 amino acids. Per the germline V gene, CDR1 is SGHTA and CDR2 is FQGNSA. The CDR3 nucleotides are TGTGCCAGCAGCCAGGGACGGACTAATGAAAAACTGTTTTTT. Translating gives CASSQGRTNEKLFF.

The chain carries TRBV9 and TRBJ2-3; 10 bases match TRBD2. CDR3 length: 16 residues. Germline loops: CDR1 SGDLS, CDR2 YYNGEE. V shed 2 bases and J 5 bases; nucleotides not matched to a gene: 8. The DNA for the CDR3 is TGTGCCAGCAGCGTGGGTAGCGGGGGGTTTGAAGATACGCAGTATTTT. Its protein is CASSVGSGGFEDTQYF.

The V and J genes are TRBV9 and TRBJ2-1, with a tentative D call TRBD2 (6 bases). Between the trimmed V and J ends, which lost 4 bases and 1 base, there was a span of 12 bases. This CDR3 spans 15 amino acids. The germline gives CDR1 SGDLS, CDR2 YYNGEE. In DNA form, the CDR3 reads TGTGCCAGCAGCCCCTGGGGAGGATCCTACAATGAGCAGTTCTTC. Amino acid sequence: CASSPWGGSYNEQFF.

The rearrangement uses TRBV7-2 and TRBJ2-5, with D hard to call. The CDR3 contains 15 residues. CDR1 is SGHTA and CDR2 is FQGNSA in the germline V gene. The V end was cut by 2 bases, the J end by 3 bases, with 13 bases between. CDR3 loop: CASSLFWDVEETQYF. CDR3 DNA: TGTGCCAGCAGCTTATTCTGGGATGTCGAAGAGACCCAGTACTTC. The full variable domain, with the rest looked up from reference TRBV7-2 and TRBJ2-5, is GAGVSQSPSNKVTEKGKDVELRCDPISGHTALYWYRQSLGQGLEFLIYFQGNSAPDKSGLPSDRFSAERTGGSVSTLTIQRTQQEDSAVYLCASSLFWDVEETQYFGPGTRLLVL.

The chain links TRBV2 to TRBJ2-3; D uncertain. The germline V and J ends were trimmed by 2 bases and 5 bases, with 14 bases remaining between them. CDR1 SNHLY and CDR2 FYNNEI come from the germline V gene. The CDR3 is 15 residues long. CDR3 sequence: CASSENLTGGDTQYF. The CDR3 DNA follows: TGTGCCAGCAGTGAAAACTTGACGGGCGGAGATACGCAGTATTTT.

The chain couples TRBV28 to TRBJ2-5; 8 bases align to TRBD1. The J call may be faulty, since TRBJ2-7 better matches the DNA end. The germline V gene has CDR1 MDHEN and CDR2 SYDVKM. This CDR3 region has 16 residues. The CDR3 DNA is TGTGCCAGCAGTTTTTTTGGACAGGGAGGCCCCTACGAGCAGTACTTC. Translating gives CASSFFGQGGPYEQYF.

This rearrangement joins TRBV6-5 to TRBJ1-1, with D possibly being TRBD1 (5 bases). The CDR3 spans 14 residues. Per germline, CDR1 MNHEY and CDR2 SVGAGI. V dropped 6 bases and J dropped 0 bases, with 11 bases sitting between them. This chain's CDR3 is CASRIQEMNTEAFF. DNA of the CDR3: TGTGCCAGCAGAATACAGGAGATGAACACTGAAGCTTTCTTT.

The chain has TRBV7-2 and TRBJ2-7, with 8 nucleotides matching TRBD1. After removal of 0 bases from V and 5 bases from J, the junction contained 0 bases not matched to a gene. Germline lookup yields CDR1 SGHTA and CDR2 FQGNSA. The CDR3 consists of 13 residues. CDR3 sequence reads: CASSLAGQDEQYF. CDR3 coding DNA: TGTGCCAGCAGCTTAGCGGGACAGGACGAGCAGTACTTC. Supplemented by reference TRBV7-2 and TRBJ2-7, the full variable domain reads GAGVSQSPSNKVTEKGKDVELRCDPISGHTALYWYRQSLGQGLEFLIYFQGNSAPDKSGLPSDRFSAERTGGSVSTLTIQRTQQEDSAVYLCASSLAGQDEQYFGPGTRLTVT.

The CDR3: CASSPQTDRGKTGELFF. CDR3 DNA: TGTGCCAGCTCACCTCAAACCGACAGGGGAAAGACCGGGGAGCTGTTTTTT. The chain links TRBV18 to TRBJ2-2; TRBD1 matches at 8 bases. Looked up from germline, CDR1 is KGHSH and CDR2 is LQKENI. V was clipped by 3 bases and J by 5 bases; unmatched bases: 11. This CDR3 contains 17 residues.

The gene calls are TRBV6-1 and TRBJ2-2, with D possibly TRBD1 on 5 matching bases. Trimming removed 4 bases at V and 2 bases at J, with 11 bases between. The germline gives CDR1 MNHNS, CDR2 SASEGT. CDR3 length: 15 amino acids. CDR3 sequence: CASSVGRVNTGELFF. The CDR3 DNA follows: TGTGCCAGCAGTGTGGGCAGGGTAAACACCGGGGAGCTGTTTTTT.

The chain carries TRBV18 and TRBJ2-5, with 7 nucleotides matching TRBD1. Germline CDR1 and CDR2: KGHSH and LQKENI. There are 13 residues in the CDR3. With 2 bases clipped from V and 7 bases from J, the junction kept 4 bases outside the gene matches. The DNA of the CDR3 is TGTGCCAGCTCACCATCCGGGACAGTGACCCAGTACTTC. Translated, it gives CASSPSGTVTQYF.

The rearrangement joins TRBV6-5 to TRBJ2-5, with a possible D match to TRBD2 (5 bases). Trimming pared 8 bases from V and 5 bases from J, leaving 18 bases between. Germline V gives CDR1 MNHEY, CDR2 SVGAGI. The CDR3 sequence is 14 residues long. The DNA for the CDR3 is TGTGCCAGCGGTACCTCGAGGGCGCCGGAGACCCAGTACTTC. Protein product: CASGTSRAPETQYF.

The J gene is TRBJ1-2, the V gene TRBV29-1; D ambiguous. V was clipped by 3 bases and J by 8 bases, with 7 bases between them. The CDR3 runs to 10 residues. The V gene's germline CDR1 is SQVTM and CDR2 ANQGSEA. CDR3 amino acids: CSVEVVGYTF. The CDR3, as DNA: TGCAGCGTTGAGGTTGTCGGCTACACCTTC.